This T cell receptor beta chain was documented in a study of blood T cell repertoires in COVID-19. Study as a whole: The origin of the acute and convalescent COVID-19 samples was the United States, Italy and Spain.

In germline, CDR1 is MRHNA, CDR2 SNTAGT. The V gene lost 2 bases and the J gene lost 2 bases, with 12 bases spanning the gap. The CDR3 spans 16 residues. Here immunoSEQ multiplex PCR was the method, and the copy in TCRdb shows in-frame clones only, minus some. The table shows some 120,000 clones, with over 70% occurring only once. The rearrangement joins TRBV6-4 to TRBJ2-2, with D unresolved. The TCR was taken from a woman in her forties or fifties with acute or convalescent COVID-19. The sample consisted of peripheral blood. As DNA, the CDR3 is TGTGCCAGCAGTGACGAACCAGGTATCAACACCGGGGAGCTGTTTTTT. Protein sequence: CASSDEPGINTGELFF.